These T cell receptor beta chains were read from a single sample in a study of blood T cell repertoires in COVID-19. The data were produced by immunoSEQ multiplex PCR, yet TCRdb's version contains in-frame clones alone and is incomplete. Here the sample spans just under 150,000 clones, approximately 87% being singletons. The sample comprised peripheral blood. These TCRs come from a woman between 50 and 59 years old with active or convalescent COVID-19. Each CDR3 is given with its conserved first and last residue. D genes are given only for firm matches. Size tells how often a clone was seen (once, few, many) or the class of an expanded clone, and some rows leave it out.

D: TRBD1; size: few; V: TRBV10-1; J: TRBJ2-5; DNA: TGCGCCGGACAGGTTCAAGGGTCCCAGTACTTC; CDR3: CAGQVQGSQYF
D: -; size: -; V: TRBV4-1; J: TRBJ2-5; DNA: TGCGCCAGCAGCGATACGGGACAAAACCAAGAGACCCAGTACTTC; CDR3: CASSDTGQNQETQYF
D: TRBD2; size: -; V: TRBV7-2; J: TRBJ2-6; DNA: TGTGCCAGCAGCTTAGCCGTGCGGGGGGCTAACTCTGGGGCCAACGTCCTGACTTTC; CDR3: CASSLAVRGANSGANVLTF
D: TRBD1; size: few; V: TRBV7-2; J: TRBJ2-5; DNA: TGTGCCAGCAGCTTGGCCGGGACAGGCCAAGAGACCCAGTACTTC; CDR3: CASSLAGTGQETQYF
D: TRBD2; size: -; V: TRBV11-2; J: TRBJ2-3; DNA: TGTGCCAGCGCCCCGGGGGGGGGCACAGATACGCAGTATTTT; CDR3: CASAPGGGTDTQYF
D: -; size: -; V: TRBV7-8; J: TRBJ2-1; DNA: TGTGCCAGCAGCTTGGTGGGGGGTTCCTACAATGAGCAGTTCTTC; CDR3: CASSLVGGSYNEQFF
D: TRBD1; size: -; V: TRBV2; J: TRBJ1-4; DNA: TGTGCCAGCAGAGAACAGGGGGCGGGTGAAAAACTGTTTTTT; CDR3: CASREQGAGEKLFF
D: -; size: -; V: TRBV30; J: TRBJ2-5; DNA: TGTGCCTGGAGCGACCAAGAGACCCAGTACTTC; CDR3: CAWSDQETQYF
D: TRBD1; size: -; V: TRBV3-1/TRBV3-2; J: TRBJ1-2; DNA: TGTGCCAGCGGGACAGGGGCTCTCTATGGCTACACCTTC; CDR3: CASGTGALYGYTF
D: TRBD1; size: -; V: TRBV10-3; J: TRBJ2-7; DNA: TGTGCCATCAGTTCTACCGGGACAGGGGTCGACTACGAGCAGTACTTC; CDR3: CAISSTGTGVDYEQYF